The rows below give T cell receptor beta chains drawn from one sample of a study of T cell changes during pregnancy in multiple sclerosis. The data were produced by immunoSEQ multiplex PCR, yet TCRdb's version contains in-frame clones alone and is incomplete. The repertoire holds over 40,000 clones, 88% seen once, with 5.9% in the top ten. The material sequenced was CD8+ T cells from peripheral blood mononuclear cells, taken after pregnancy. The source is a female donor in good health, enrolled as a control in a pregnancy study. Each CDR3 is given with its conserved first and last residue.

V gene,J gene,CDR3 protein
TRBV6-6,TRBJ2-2,CASSSGQLGVTGELFF
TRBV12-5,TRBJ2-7,CASGLGQGPYEQYF
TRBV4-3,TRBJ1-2,CASSQQPGQGNYSYTF
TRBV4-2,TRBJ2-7,CASSQRLAGPYEQYF
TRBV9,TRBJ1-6,CASSVWDRASYNSPLHF
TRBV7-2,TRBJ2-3,CASSSDRVRTDTQYF
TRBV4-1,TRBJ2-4,CASSQVIAGGPKGNIQYF
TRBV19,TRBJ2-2,CASSIGPQGTGELFF
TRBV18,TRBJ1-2,CASSEVNYGYTF
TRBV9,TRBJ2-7,CASSPGTGPTYEQYF
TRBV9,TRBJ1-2,CASSAGQGTNYGYTF
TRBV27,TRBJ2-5,CASRGGAFGTQYF
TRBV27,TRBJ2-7,CASSRTGVGYEQYF
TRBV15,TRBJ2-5,CATSGVGSRETQYF
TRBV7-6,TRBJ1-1,CASSLTAGGGSEAFF
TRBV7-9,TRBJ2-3,CASSLAIVAADTQYF
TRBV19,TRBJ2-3,CASSTSGGVDTQYF
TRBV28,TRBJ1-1,CASTPYGEVGTEAFF
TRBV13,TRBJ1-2,CASSSGTGWDGYTF
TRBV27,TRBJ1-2,CASSLTGPPNYGYTF
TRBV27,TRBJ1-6,CASSYRGNNSPLHF
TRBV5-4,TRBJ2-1,CASSPSWGPYNEQFF
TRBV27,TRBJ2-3,CASSLRPKERVKEDTQYF
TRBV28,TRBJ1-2,CASRGTGIHGYTF
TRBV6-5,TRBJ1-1,CASSYSETGNTEAFF
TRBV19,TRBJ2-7,CASSLGTGFKDEQYF
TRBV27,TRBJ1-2,CAIGTGGGYTF
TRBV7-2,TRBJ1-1,CASSLLWPDTEAFF
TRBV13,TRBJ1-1,CASSLGLRFTEAFF
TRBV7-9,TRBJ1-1,CASSLTGANTEAFF
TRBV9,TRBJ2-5,CASSGGLAAQETQYF
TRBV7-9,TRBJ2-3,CASSFQSGGYADTQYF
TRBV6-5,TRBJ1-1,CASSDRGNTEAFF
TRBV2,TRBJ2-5,CASSGTSGENQETQYF
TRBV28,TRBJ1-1,CASSLSGGTEAFF
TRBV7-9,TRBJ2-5,CASSLGTGPSSSETQYF
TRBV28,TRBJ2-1,CASSFGTVKNNEQFF
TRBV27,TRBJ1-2,CASSGQGAFGYTF
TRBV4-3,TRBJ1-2,CASSQGSYRLLDGYTF
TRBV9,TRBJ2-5,CASSVGGAGVQETQYF
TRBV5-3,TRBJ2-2,CARSLREGGLRNGELFF
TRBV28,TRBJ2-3,CASSPEAGGFTDTQYF
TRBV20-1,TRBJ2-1,CSAKRLEEQFF
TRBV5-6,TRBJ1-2,CASTPGGSRGYTF
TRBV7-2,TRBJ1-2,CASSLGSYGYTF
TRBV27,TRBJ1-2,CASSLWGDYGYTF
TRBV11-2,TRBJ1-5,CASSPSRGKQPQHF
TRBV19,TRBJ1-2,CASRNRAYSYGYTF
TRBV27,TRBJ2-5,CASSLFRGGETQYF
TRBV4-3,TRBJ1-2,CASSQDRDKGAYGYTF
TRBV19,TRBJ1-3,CASSGQFFGNTIYF
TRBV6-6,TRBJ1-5,CASSLADRGGNQPQHF
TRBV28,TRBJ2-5,CASSSSGEAETQYF
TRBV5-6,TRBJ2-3,CASSLAGDTQYF
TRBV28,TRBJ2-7,CASISGFTSYEQYF
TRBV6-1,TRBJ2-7,CATGGYEQYF
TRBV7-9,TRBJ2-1,CASSPPGGNEQFF
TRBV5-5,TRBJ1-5,CASSLGGGGQPQHF